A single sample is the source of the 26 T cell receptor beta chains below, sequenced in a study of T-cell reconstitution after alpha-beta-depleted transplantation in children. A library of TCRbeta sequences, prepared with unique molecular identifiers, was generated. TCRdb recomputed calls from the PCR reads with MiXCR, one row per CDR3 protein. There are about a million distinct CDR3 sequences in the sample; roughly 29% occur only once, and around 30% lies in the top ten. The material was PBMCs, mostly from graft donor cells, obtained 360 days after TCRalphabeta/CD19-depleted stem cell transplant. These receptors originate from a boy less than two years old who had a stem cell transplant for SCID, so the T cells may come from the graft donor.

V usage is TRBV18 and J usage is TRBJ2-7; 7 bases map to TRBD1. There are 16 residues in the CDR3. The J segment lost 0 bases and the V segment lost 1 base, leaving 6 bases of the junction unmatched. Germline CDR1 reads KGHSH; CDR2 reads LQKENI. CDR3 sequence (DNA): TGTGCCAGCTCACCACAGGGGGCCTCGAGCTCCTACGAGCAGTACTTC. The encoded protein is CASSPQGASSSYEQYF.

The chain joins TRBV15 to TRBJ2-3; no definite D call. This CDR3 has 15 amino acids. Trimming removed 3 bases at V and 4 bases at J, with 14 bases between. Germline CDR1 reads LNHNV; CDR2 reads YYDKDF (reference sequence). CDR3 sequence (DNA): TGTGCCACCAGCAGGAATGGCCCCGGTGCAGATACGCAGTATTTT. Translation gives CATSRNGPGADTQYF.

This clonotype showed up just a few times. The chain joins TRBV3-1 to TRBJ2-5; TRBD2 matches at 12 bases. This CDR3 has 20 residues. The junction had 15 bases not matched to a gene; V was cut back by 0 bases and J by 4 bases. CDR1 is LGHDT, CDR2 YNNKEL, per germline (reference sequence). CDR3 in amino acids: CASSQDRLAGGLLGSETQYF. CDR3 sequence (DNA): TGTGCCAGCAGCCAAGATCGGCTAGCGGGGGGGCTCTTGGGGTCAGAGACCCAGTACTTC.

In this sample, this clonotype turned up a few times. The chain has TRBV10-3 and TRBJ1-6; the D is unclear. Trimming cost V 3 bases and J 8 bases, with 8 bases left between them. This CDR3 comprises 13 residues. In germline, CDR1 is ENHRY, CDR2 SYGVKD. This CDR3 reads CAISDGWDSPLHF. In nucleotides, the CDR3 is TGTGCCATCAGTGATGGTTGGGATTCACCCCTCCACTTT.

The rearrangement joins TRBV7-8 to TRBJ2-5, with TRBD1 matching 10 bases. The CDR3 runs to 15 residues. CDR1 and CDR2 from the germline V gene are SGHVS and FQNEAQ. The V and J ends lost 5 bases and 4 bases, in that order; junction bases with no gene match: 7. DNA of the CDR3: TGTGCCAGCAGCCTCCCGGGACAGGGGACAGAGACCCAGTACTTC. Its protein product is CASSLPGQGTETQYF.

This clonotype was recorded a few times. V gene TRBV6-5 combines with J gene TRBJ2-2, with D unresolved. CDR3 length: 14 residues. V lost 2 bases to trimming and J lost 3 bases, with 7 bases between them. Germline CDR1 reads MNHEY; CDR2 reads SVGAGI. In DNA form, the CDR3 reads TGTGCCAGCAGTTACGTCAGTTACACCGGGGAGCTGTTTTTT. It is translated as CASSYVSYTGELFF.

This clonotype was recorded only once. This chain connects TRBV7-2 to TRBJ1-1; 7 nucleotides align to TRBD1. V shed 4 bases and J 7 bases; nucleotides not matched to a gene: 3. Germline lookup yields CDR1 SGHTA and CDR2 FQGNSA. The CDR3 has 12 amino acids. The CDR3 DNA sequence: TGTGCCAGCAGCTCGGACAGGCGTGAAGCTTTCTTT. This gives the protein CASSSDRREAFF.

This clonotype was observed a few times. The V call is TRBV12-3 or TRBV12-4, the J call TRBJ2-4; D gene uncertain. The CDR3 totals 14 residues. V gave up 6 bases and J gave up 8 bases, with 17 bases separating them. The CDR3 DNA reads TGTGCCAGCAGCCCCGTAGGAGCTAGGGACATTCAGTACTTC. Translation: CASSPVGARDIQYF.

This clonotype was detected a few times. This CDR3 is CASSVAPSGGAGEQFF. CDR3 sequence (DNA): TGTGCCAGCAGCGTAGCCCCTAGCGGGGGGGCAGGTGAGCAGTTCTTC. V gene TRBV9 combines with J gene TRBJ2-1; 12 positions match TRBD2. This CDR3 region has 16 residues. The ends lost 0 bases at V and 9 bases at J; junction bases unmatched: 7. Germline V gene data show CDR1 as SGDLS and CDR2 as YYNGEE.

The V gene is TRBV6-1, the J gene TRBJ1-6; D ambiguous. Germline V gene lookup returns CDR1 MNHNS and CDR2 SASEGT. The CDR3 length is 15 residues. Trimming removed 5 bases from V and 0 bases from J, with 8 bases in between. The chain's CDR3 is CASSRLRSYNSPLHF. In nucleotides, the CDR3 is TGTGCCAGCAGTCGACTTCGCTCCTATAATTCACCCCTCCACTTT.

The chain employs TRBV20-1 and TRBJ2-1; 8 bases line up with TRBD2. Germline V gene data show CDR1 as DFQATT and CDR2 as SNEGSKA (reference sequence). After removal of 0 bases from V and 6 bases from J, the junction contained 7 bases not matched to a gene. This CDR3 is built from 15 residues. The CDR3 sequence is CSARDTGGATNEQFF. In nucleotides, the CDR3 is TGCAGTGCTAGAGATACCGGGGGGGCTACCAATGAGCAGTTCTTC.

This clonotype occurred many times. The CDR3 protein is CSARDGRYYSNQPQHF. DNA for the CDR3: TGCAGTGCTAGAGATGGACGGTATTATAGCAATCAGCCCCAGCATTTT. This chain links TRBV20-1 with TRBJ1-5; no clear D gene. The CDR3 consists of 16 residues. V shed 0 bases and J shed 0 bases, with 12 bases lying between them. Germline loops: CDR1 DFQATT, CDR2 SNEGSKA (reference sequence).

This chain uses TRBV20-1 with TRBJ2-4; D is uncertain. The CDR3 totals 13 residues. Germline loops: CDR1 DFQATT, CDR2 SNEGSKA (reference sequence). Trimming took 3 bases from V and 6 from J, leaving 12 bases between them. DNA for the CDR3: TGCAGTGCTAGTCCCCTAGTCCGAAACATTCAGTACTTC. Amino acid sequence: CSASPLVRNIQYF.

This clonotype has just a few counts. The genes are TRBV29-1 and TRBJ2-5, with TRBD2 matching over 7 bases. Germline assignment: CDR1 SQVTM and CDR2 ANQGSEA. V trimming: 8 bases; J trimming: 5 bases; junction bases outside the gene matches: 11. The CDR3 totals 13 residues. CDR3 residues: CSLRLGGTETQYF. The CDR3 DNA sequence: TGCAGCCTGCGTCTCGGGGGGACGGAGACCCAGTACTTC.

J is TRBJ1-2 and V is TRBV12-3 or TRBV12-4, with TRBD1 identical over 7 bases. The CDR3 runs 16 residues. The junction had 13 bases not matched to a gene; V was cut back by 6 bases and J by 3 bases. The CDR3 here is CASSLLSGTAYYGYTF. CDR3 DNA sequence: TGTGCCAGCAGCCTGCTGAGCGGGACAGCCTACTATGGCTACACCTTC.

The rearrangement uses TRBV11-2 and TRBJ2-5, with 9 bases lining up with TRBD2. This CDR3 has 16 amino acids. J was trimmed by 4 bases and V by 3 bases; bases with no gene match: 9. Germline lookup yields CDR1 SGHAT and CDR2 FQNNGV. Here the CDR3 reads CASSFSLAGLGETQYF. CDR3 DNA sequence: TGTGCCAGCAGCTTTAGCCTAGCGGGGTTGGGAGAGACCCAGTACTTC.

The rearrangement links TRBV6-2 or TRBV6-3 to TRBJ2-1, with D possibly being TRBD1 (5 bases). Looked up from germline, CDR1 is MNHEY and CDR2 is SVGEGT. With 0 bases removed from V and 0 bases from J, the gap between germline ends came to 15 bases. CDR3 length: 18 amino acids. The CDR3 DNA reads TGTGCCAGCAGTTACTCGAAGGGCGCAGGGCCCTCCTACAATGAGCAGTTCTTC. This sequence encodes CASSYSKGAGPSYNEQFF.

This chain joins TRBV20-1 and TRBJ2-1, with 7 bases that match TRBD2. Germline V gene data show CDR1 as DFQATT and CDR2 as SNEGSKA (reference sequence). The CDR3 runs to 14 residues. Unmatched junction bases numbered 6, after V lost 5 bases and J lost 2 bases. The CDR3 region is CSALSGAAYNEQFF. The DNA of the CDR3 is TGCAGTGCTCTCAGCGGGGCTGCCTACAATGAGCAGTTCTTC.

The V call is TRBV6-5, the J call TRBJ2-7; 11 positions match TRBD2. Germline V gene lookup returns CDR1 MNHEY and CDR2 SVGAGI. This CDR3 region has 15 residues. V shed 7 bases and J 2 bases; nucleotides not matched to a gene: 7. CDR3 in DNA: TGTGCCAGCAAGATACTAGCGGGGGATGCCTACGAGCAGTACTTC. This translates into CASKILAGDAYEQYF.

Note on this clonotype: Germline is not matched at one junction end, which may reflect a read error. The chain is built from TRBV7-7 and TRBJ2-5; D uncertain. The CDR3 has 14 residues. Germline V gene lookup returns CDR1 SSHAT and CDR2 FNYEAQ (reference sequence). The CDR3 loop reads CASSLEPRGETQDF. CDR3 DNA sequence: TGTGCCAGCAGCTTAGAACCTAGAGGAGAGACCCAGGACTTC.

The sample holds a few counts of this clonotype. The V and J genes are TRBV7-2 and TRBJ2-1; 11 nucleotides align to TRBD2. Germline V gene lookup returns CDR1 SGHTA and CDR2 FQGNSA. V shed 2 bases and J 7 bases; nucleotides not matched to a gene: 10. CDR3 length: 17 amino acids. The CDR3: CASSLSPTSGGKNEQFF. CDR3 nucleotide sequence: TGTGCCAGCAGCTTAAGTCCCACTAGCGGGGGAAAAAATGAGCAGTTCTTC.

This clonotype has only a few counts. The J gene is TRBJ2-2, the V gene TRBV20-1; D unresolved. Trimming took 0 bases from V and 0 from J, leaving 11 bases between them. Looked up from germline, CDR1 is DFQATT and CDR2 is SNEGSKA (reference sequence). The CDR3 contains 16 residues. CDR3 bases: TGCAGTGCTAGAGATCCGGAAGGCGCGAACACCGGGGAGCTGTTTTTT. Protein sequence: CSARDPEGANTGELFF.

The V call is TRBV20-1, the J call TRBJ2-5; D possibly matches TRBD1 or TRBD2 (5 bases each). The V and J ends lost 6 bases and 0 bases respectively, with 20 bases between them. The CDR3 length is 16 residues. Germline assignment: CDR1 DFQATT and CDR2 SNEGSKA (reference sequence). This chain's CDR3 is CSARPRGRRYQETQYF. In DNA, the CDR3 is TGCAGTGCCCGGCCGAGGGGTCGGCGGTACCAAGAGACCCAGTACTTC.

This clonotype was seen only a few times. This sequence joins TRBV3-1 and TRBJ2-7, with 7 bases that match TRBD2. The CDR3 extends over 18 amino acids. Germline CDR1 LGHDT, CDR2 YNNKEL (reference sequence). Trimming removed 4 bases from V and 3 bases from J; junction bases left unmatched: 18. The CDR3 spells CASSPSMGGTNQDYEQYF. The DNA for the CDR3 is TGTGCCAGCAGCCCGTCCATGGGGGGGACCAACCAGGACTACGAGCAGTACTTC.

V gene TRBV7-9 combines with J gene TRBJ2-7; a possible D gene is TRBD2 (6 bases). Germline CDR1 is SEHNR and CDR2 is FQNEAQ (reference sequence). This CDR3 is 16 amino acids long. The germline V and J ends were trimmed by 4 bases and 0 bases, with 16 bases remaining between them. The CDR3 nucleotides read TGTGCCAGCAGCTCACCGGGACTCCTGAGCTCCTACGAGCAGTACTTC. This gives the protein CASSSPGLLSSYEQYF.

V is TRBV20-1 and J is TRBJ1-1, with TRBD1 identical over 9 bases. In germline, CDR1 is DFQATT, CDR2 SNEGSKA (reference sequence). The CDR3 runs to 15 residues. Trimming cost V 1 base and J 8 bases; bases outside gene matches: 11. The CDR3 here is CSARALGQGGLEAFF. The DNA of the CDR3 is TGCAGTGCTAGAGCCTTGGGACAGGGCGGTTTGGAAGCTTTCTTT.